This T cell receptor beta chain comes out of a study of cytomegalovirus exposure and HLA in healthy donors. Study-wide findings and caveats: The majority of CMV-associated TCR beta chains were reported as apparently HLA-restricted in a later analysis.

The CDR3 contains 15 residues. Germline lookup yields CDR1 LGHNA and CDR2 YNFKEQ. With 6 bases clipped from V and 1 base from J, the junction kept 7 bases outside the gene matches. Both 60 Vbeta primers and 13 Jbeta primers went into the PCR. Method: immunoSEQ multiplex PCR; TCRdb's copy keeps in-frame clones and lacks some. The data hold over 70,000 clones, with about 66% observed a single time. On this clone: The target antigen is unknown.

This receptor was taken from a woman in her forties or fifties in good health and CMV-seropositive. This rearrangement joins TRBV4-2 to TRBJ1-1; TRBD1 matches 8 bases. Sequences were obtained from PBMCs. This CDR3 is CASSPRGTGNTEAFF. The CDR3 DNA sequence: TGTGCCAGCAGTCCACGGGGGACAGGGAACACTGAAGCTTTCTTT.